This T cell receptor beta chain comes out of a study of monozygotic twins with inflammatory bowel disease. Germline V gene sequence: CDR1 SNHLY, CDR2 FYNNEI. The CDR3 totals 16 residues. After re-calling the 5' RACE reads, TCRdb lists one entry per CDR3 protein, DNA absent. This table holds 150,000 to 200,000 distinct CDR3 sequences. Sequencing used blood. The receptor was derived from a human donor with ulcerative colitis or Crohn's disease, or a healthy co-twin of an affected twin (not recorded which). The J gene is TRBJ1-5, the V gene TRBV2; TCRdb outputs TRBD1, but without DNA this stays unchecked. CDR3 residues: CASSEGGRRANQPQHF.